This T cell receptor beta chain appears in the sequencing data of a study of beta chain features in type 1 diabetes. Points on this clone: The antigen remains unidentified.

The germline CDR1 and CDR2 sequences are SNHLY and FYNNEI. Trimming at V came to 1 base and at J to 2 bases, leaving 5 bases not matched to a gene. CDR3 length: 16 amino acids. Study-wide points: TCRB CDR3 length was moderately but significantly reduced in all four CD4+ subsets of Type 1 diabetes patients. When cDNA is sequenced, cells with high TCR expression could be over-represented.

Isolated RNA was reverse transcribed in full, so expressed TCRB transcripts were sequenced. Here immunoSEQ multiplex PCR was the method, and the copy in TCRdb shows in-frame clones only, minus some. This sample carries about 38,000 clones, roughly two thirds of them seen once, and the ten largest clones take 2% to 2.5%. Each sorted population was over 95% pure. The origin of this receptor is a woman aged 25 to 39 in good health. The chain has TRBV2 and TRBJ2-3, with 8 bases fitting TRBD2. Sequencing used Tregs from blood. DNA for the CDR3: TGTGCCAGCAGTGAAGTAGCGGGAACCCCCACAGATACGCAGTATTTT. Amino acid sequence: CASSEVAGTPTDTQYF.